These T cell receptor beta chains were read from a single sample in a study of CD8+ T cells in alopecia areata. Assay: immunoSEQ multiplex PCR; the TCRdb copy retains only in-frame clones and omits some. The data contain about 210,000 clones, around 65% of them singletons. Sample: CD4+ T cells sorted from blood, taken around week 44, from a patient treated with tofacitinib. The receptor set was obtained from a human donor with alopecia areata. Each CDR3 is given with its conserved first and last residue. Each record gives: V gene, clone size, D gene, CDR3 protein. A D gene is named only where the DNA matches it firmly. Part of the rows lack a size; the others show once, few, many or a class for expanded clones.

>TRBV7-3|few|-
CASSPPGARDTGELFF
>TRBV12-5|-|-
CASGATGVVSNQPQHF
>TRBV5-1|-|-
CASSLEVGRTDTQYF
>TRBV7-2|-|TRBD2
CASSLGSSGGADTQYF
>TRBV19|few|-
CASSIAGGKFF
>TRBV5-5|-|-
CASSLEPNPTVDEQYF
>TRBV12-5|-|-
CASGPQLANYGYTF
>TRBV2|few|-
CASSDKTADTQYF
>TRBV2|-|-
CASSLRDFFTDTQYF
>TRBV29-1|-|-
CSAGGGYGYTF
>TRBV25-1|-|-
CASSEGGAKNIQYF
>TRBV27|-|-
CASSLSTVNTEAFF
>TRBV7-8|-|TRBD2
CASSLETSGSEQYF
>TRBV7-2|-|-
CASSDYRDRTYEQYF
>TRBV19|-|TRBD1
CASNERQGTEAFF
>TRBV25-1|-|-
CASRASRGYTEAFF
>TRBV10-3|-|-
CATKESGSGNTIYF
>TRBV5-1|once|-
CASSPLVGLDYEQYF